Presented here are 32 T cell receptor beta chains from one specimen sequenced in a study of T-cell reconstitution after alpha-beta-depleted transplantation in children. Unique molecular identifiers were used in preparing the TCRbeta library. A single record per CDR3 protein comes from TCRdb applying MiXCR to the PCR reads. The sample lists some 500,000 distinct CDR3 sequences; about 33% were seen once. Sequenced here: PBMCs from the stem cell graft donor, sampled from the stem cell graft. The receptors originated from a human donor who donated a stem cell graft to a child with aplastic anemia.

This clonotype occurred a few times. The DNA for the CDR3 is TGCAGCGTTGAAGAGCGACAGGGCGGTGGAAACACCATATATTTT. Encoded protein: CSVEERQGGGNTIYF. The J gene is TRBJ1-3, the V gene TRBV29-1; 7 bases map to TRBD1. Germline values: CDR1 SQVTM, CDR2 ANQGSEA. V shed 0 bases and J 3 bases; nucleotides not matched to a gene: 5. The CDR3 sequence is 15 residues long.

This clonotype came up a few times. The CDR3 loop reads CASSLAGGQRGVADTQYF. CDR3 in DNA: TGTGCCAGCAGCTTAGCAGGGGGACAGAGAGGGGTCGCAGATACGCAGTATTTT. The rearrangement uses TRBV7-9 and TRBJ2-3, with 7 bases fitting TRBD1. J gave up 4 bases and V 0 bases, and 13 bases lay outside the gene matches. The V gene's germline CDR1 is SEHNR and CDR2 FQNEAQ (reference sequence). The CDR3 is 18 residues long.

The chain uses TRBV29-1 and TRBJ2-5, with 8 bases fitting TRBD2. The CDR3 loop spans 13 amino acids. Trimming took 4 bases from V and 5 from J; bases not matched to a gene: 6. The germline gives CDR1 SQVTM, CDR2 ANQGSEA. The CDR3 bases are TGCAGCGTTGGTTATGGCGGGGGGGAGACCCAGTACTTC. This sequence encodes CSVGYGGGETQYF.

This clonotype was observed a single time. V is TRBV18 and J is TRBJ2-7, with D hard to call. The germline V gene encodes CDR1 KGHSH and CDR2 LQKENI. V dropped 3 bases and J dropped 4 bases, with 16 bases sitting between them. This CDR3 is built from 15 residues. CDR3 sequence: CASSPGNILPYEQYF. In DNA form, the CDR3 reads TGTGCCAGCTCACCGGGCAACATTCTCCCATACGAGCAGTACTTC.

This clonotype was recorded only once. This sequence joins TRBV5-1 and TRBJ2-5; D is unresolved. The ends were cut back, 9 bases at V and 5 bases at J, with 20 bases in the middle. CDR1 is SGHRS, CDR2 YFSETQ, per germline. This CDR3 region has 14 residues. DNA for the CDR3: TGCGCCACCAGTCGAACTTCGGTGCTCGAGACCCAGTACTTC. Its translation is CATSRTSVLETQYF.

V usage is TRBV6-5 and J usage is TRBJ2-7; 13 bases are a match to TRBD2. The CDR3 extends over 15 amino acids. With 5 bases clipped from V and 7 bases from J, the junction kept 8 bases outside the gene matches. Germline assignment: CDR1 MNHEY and CDR2 SVGAGI. The CDR3, as DNA: TGTGCCAGCAGTATACTAGCGGGAGGGCCAAGGGAGCAGTACTTC. Translated, it gives CASSILAGGPREQYF.

This clonotype has more than one count but fewer than ten. The CDR3 nucleotides read TGCGCCAGCAGCGGACTAGGACAGCTGAACACTGAAGCTTTCTTT. It encodes CASSGLGQLNTEAFF. The genes are TRBV5-1 and TRBJ1-1; a weak D match, TRBD1 (6 bases). Germline V CDR1 and CDR2: SGHRS, YFSETQ. The CDR3 contains 15 residues. V lost 4 bases and J 0 bases, leaving 13 bases between the germline ends. The variable domain in full, completed from reference TRBV5-1 and TRBJ1-1, reads KAGVTQTPRYLIKTRGQQVTLSCSPISGHRSVSWYQQTPGQGLQFLFEYFSETQRNKGNFPGRFSGRQFSNSRSEMNVSTLELGDSALYLCASSGLGQLNTEAFFGQGTRLTVV.

This clonotype was seen a handful of times. The chain carries TRBV4-3 and TRBJ1-1; no clear D. The CDR3 is 14 amino acids. V lost 4 bases to trimming and J lost 2 bases, with 11 bases between them. CDR1 and CDR2 from the germline V gene are LGHNA and YSLEER. Here the CDR3 DNA reads TGCGCCAGCAGCCGTCTGTCAGATAACACTGAAGCTTTCTTT. Translation gives CASSRLSDNTEAFF.

This clonotype has a handful of counts. The gene calls are TRBV7-2 and TRBJ2-5; 8 bases agree with TRBD2. Germline V lookup: CDR1 SGHTA, CDR2 FQGNSA. Unmatched junction bases numbered 3, after V lost 5 bases and J lost 4 bases. The CDR3 length is 13 residues. The CDR3 DNA reads TGTGCCAGCAGCCGAACTAGCGGAGAGACCCAGTACTTC. It specifies CASSRTSGETQYF.

This clonotype turned up a few times. This chain uses TRBV5-1 with TRBJ2-1; 7 bases match TRBD2. From germline, CDR1 is SGHRS and CDR2 YFSETQ. The CDR3 runs to 17 residues. J lost 2 bases, V lost 4 bases, and 12 bases had no gene match. This CDR3 reads CASSALPGLAAYNEQFF. The CDR3 DNA reads as TGCGCCAGCAGCGCCCTACCCGGGCTAGCGGCCTACAATGAGCAGTTCTTC.

The J gene is TRBJ1-1, the V gene TRBV19; TRBD1 aligns across 7 bases. Germline V lookup: CDR1 LNHDA, CDR2 SQIVND (reference sequence). CDR3 length: 16 amino acids. Trimming took 3 bases from V and 3 from J; bases not matched to a gene: 10. CDR3 nucleotide sequence: TGTGCCAGTAGTATGATAACAGGGGTTCGGCACACTGAAGCTTTCTTT. Its protein is CASSMITGVRHTEAFF.

CDR3 DNA: TGCGCCAGCAGCCAAGATGGAATAGCGGATATCACAGATACGCAGTATTTT. This gives the protein CASSQDGIADITDTQYF. The chain has TRBV4-3 and TRBJ2-3; a weak D match, TRBD2 (6 bases). Trimming took off 0 bases at V and 2 bases at J, with 15 bases between the two ends. Germline CDR1 LGHNA, CDR2 YSLEER. The CDR3 length is 17 residues.

The V call is TRBV5-1, the J call TRBJ2-1; D gene unclear. There are 13 residues in the CDR3. Germline lookup yields CDR1 SGHRS and CDR2 YFSETQ. Trimming took 5 bases from V and 4 from J, leaving 10 bases between them. The CDR3 sequence: CASRDVSYNEQFF. In DNA, the CDR3 is TGCGCCAGCAGAGATGTATCATACAATGAGCAGTTCTTC.

The chain joins TRBV19 to TRBJ2-7; 8 bases are shared with TRBD1. CDR3 length: 16 residues. V lost 5 bases, J lost 1 base, and 10 bases stayed unmatched. Per germline, CDR1 LNHDA and CDR2 SQIVND (reference sequence). The CDR3 sequence is CASSPRTGRESYEQYF. CDR3 bases: TGTGCCAGTAGTCCCCGGACAGGGCGAGAATCCTACGAGCAGTACTTC.

V usage is TRBV11-2 and J usage is TRBJ2-1; a weak D match, TRBD2 (5 bases). Germline V gives CDR1 SGHAT, CDR2 FQNNGV. V lost 4 bases to trimming and J lost 10 bases, with 14 bases between them. This CDR3 contains 13 residues. The CDR3 here is CASSSATPGEQFF. Written as DNA, the CDR3 is TGTGCCAGCAGCTCGGCCACCCCGGGAGAGCAGTTCTTC.

This clonotype showed up just a few times. This chain connects TRBV29-1 to TRBJ2-7, with 8 bases matching TRBD1. Per the germline V gene, CDR1 is SQVTM and CDR2 is ANQGSEA. Losses at the gene ends were 6 bases for V and 4 bases for J; bases not matched to a gene: 5. This CDR3 region has 12 residues. The CDR3 region has the DNA TGCAGCGTAGTTACAGGGGGGTACGAGCAGTACTTC. Amino acids: CSVVTGGYEQYF.

The rearrangement joins TRBV25-1 to TRBJ2-5; TRBD1 might be the D (6 bases). CDR3 size: 15 residues. Deletions cut 2 bases from V and 1 base from J, with 11 bases between. The V gene's germline CDR1 is MGHDK and CDR2 SYGVNS. CDR3 nucleotides: TGTGCCAGCAGTGAAACCAACAGGGCCCAAGAGACCCAGTACTTC. Protein product: CASSETNRAQETQYF.

The gene calls are TRBV12-3 or TRBV12-4 and TRBJ2-1; the D gene is possibly TRBD2 (6 bases). The CDR3 totals 17 residues. Between the trimmed V and J ends, which lost 0 bases and 6 bases, there was a span of 18 bases. Here the CDR3 reads CASSLARGSGIGNEQFF. DNA of the CDR3: TGTGCCAGCAGTTTAGCGCGGGGTTCAGGGATAGGCAATGAGCAGTTCTTC.

Only one count was recorded for this clonotype. The chain combines TRBV28 with TRBJ1-5; D unclear. Germline lookup yields CDR1 MDHEN and CDR2 SYDVKM. The CDR3 contains 12 residues. V was pared by 10 bases and J by 7 bases, with 14 bases between. CDR3 protein: CATHPAGQPQHF. The CDR3 coding sequence is TGTGCCACCCATCCGGCCGGGCAGCCCCAGCATTTT.

The chain carries TRBV6-2 or TRBV6-3 and TRBJ2-1; TRBD2 matches at 10 bases. Germline V gene lookup returns CDR1 MNHEY and CDR2 SVGEGT. V shed 7 bases, J shed 2 bases, and the junction held 2 bases outside the gene matches. The CDR3 runs 14 residues. DNA of the CDR3: TGTGCCAGCATGACTAGCGGGCCCTACAATGAGCAGTTCTTC. As protein: CASMTSGPYNEQFF.

The chain couples TRBV6-5 to TRBJ2-2; 8 nucleotides line up with TRBD2. CDR3 length equals 15 residues. Germline CDR1 reads MNHEY; CDR2 reads SVGAGI. J gave up 3 bases and V 4 bases, and 4 bases lay outside the gene matches. The CDR3 DNA reads TGTGCCAGCAGTTTAGCGGGACCCCACACCGGGGAGCTGTTTTTT. Its translation: CASSLAGPHTGELFF.

This chain joins TRBV7-9 and TRBJ1-1, with 10 bases that match TRBD1. The V gene end was trimmed by 5 bases and the J gene end by 7 bases; junction bases not matched to a gene: 13. CDR3 length: 16 amino acids. Looked up from germline, CDR1 is SEHNR and CDR2 is FQNEAQ (reference sequence). CDR3 DNA sequence: TGTGCCAGCAGCCGCTGGGACAGGGGAGGTTACGGTGAAGCTTTCTTT. It translates to CASSRWDRGGYGEAFF.

The genes are TRBV5-1 and TRBJ1-1, with 7 bases aligning to TRBD1. The CDR3 covers 17 residues. V was pared by 4 bases and J by 1 base, with 13 bases of the junction left unmatched. Germline values: CDR1 SGHRS, CDR2 YFSETQ. CDR3 in amino acids: CASSLSGGGYRNTEAFF. DNA of the CDR3: TGCGCCAGCAGCCTGTCAGGGGGGGGGTATCGGAACACTGAAGCTTTCTTT.

This clonotype was found a few times. The chain employs TRBV29-1 and TRBJ1-2; 9 bases are a match to TRBD1. V lost 5 bases and J lost 4; bases outside the gene matches: 11. This CDR3 has 15 residues. Germline loops: CDR1 SQVTM, CDR2 ANQGSEA. The CDR3 DNA sequence: TGCAGCGTTACGACAGGGGGTTCGACCATCTATGGCTACACCTTC. It yields the protein CSVTTGGSTIYGYTF.

The gene calls are TRBV5-6 and TRBJ2-4; D not certain. Trimming removed 4 bases at V and 0 bases at J, with 11 bases between. Germline CDR1 is SGHDT and CDR2 is YYEEEE. This CDR3 contains 15 residues. The CDR3 DNA sequence: TGTGCCAGCAGCCCGTTCGGCCTAGCCAAAAACATTCAGTACTTC. Its translation: CASSPFGLAKNIQYF.

V and J are TRBV28 and TRBJ1-4, with D unclear. V was clipped by 7 bases and J by 0 bases, with 12 bases between them. This CDR3 has 15 amino acids. Germline CDR1 and CDR2: MDHEN and SYDVKM. For the CDR3, the DNA is TGTGCCAGCAAGCCCTCCGGGGCAACTAATGAAAAACTGTTTTTT. Translation gives CASKPSGATNEKLFF.

This clonotype came up a few times. The rearrangement uses TRBV30 and TRBJ2-1; 10 bases fit TRBD2. The CDR3 totals 15 residues. CDR1 and CDR2 from the germline V gene are GTSNPN and SVGIG (reference sequence). V lost 2 bases to trimming and J lost 8 bases; unmatched junction nucleotides: 9. CDR3 amino acids: CAWSTASGRAHEQFF. CDR3 coding DNA: TGTGCCTGGAGTACGGCCAGCGGGAGGGCCCATGAGCAGTTCTTC.

This chain joins TRBV28 and TRBJ1-2; D call uncertain. CDR1 is MDHEN and CDR2 is SYDVKM in the germline V gene. The CDR3 spans 15 residues. V was trimmed by 7 bases and J by 2 bases, leaving 17 bases between them. The DNA for the CDR3 is TGTGCCAGCACCCTTCGAGGAAAGGAGAACTATGGCTACACCTTC. Its translation: CASTLRGKENYGYTF.

The chain uses TRBV20-1 and TRBJ1-3; possible D gene TRBD1, 6 bases. V was clipped by 0 bases and J by 1 base, with 13 bases between them. The germline V gene has CDR1 DFQATT and CDR2 SNEGSKA (reference sequence). The CDR3 loop spans 16 amino acids. The DNA of the CDR3 is TGCAGTGCTAGAGATAGTACCAGGGGTTCTGGAAACACCATATATTTT. Translating gives CSARDSTRGSGNTIYF.

This clonotype has more than one count but fewer than ten. The chain combines TRBV6-2 or TRBV6-3 with TRBJ2-2; weak D call: TRBD2 (6 bases). V was clipped by 5 bases and J by 4 bases, with 17 bases between them. Germline lookup yields CDR1 MNHEY and CDR2 SVGEGT. The CDR3 spans 16 residues. CDR3 in amino acids: CASSKRRDFGTGELFF. The CDR3 region has the DNA TGTGCCAGCAGTAAACGACGGGACTTCGGCACCGGGGAGCTGTTTTTT.

The chain links TRBV4-2 to TRBJ1-1, with a possible D match to TRBD1 (5 bases). Germline loops: CDR1 LGHNA, CDR2 YNFKEQ. The CDR3 extends over 15 amino acids. Between the trimmed V and J ends, which lost 1 base and 2 bases, there was a span of 11 bases. As DNA, the CDR3 is TGTGCCAGCAGCCAAGCACAGGATCCAAACACTGAAGCTTTCTTT. Protein: CASSQAQDPNTEAFF.

V gene TRBV4-2 combines with J gene TRBJ2-7; tentative D call: TRBD1 (6 bases). Germline CDR1 reads LGHNA; CDR2 reads YNFKEQ. CDR3 length equals 14 residues. The V end was cut by 4 bases, the J end by 3 bases, with 13 bases between. CDR3 sequence reads: CASSPGQSYYEQYF. CDR3 in DNA: TGTGCCAGCAGCCCCGGACAGTCGTACTACGAGCAGTACTTC.